This is a list of T cell receptor beta chains from one sample in a study of OX40 agonist ivuxolimab in advanced cancers. Sequencing used immunoSEQ multiplex PCR; TCRdb keeps in-frame clones, though not all of them. The data show some 90,000 clones, 70% to 90% seen once. Sequences were derived from CD4+ or CD8+ T cells sorted from blood, sampled in a trial of the OX40 agonist ivuxolimab. These receptors came from an adult with an advanced solid tumor such as melanoma, head and neck, liver or kidney cancer. Both conserved end residues are part of each CDR3. The D gene is left open where the match is weak. The size of a clone is reported for some rows only, either as once, few or many, or as a class for expanded clones.

j_call v_call clone_size d_call cdr3_nt cdr3_aa
TRBJ2-2 TRBV30 NA NA TGTGCCTGGACCTACGGATTGACCGGGGAGCTGTTTTTT CAWTYGLTGELFF
TRBJ2-7 TRBV5-1 once TRBD1 TGCGCCAGCAGCAACCAGGGGGCATCCTACGAGCAGTACTTC CASSNQGASYEQYF
TRBJ1-5 TRBV19 NA TRBD1 TGTGCCAGTACCCCGGACAGGGAAAGCAATCAGCCCCAGCATTTT CASTPDRESNQPQHF
TRBJ1-6 TRBV15 NA NA TGTGCCACCAGCGAGGGACAACGGACTTATAATTCACCCCTCCACTTT CATSEGQRTYNSPLHF
TRBJ2-7 TRBV19 NA TRBD1 TGTGCCAGTAGTTCCGGGACAGGGGGCTACGAGCAGTACTTC CASSSGTGGYEQYF
TRBJ2-5 TRBV7-9 once NA TGTGCCAGCAGCGACCAAGAGACCCAGTACTTC CASSDQETQYF
TRBJ1-1 TRBV4-1 NA NA TGCGCCAGCAGCCAAGTGGGAGAGGGTGGCACTGAAGCTTTCTTT CASSQVGEGGTEAFF
TRBJ1-4 TRBV7-2 NA NA TGTGCCAGCAGCTTAGATTCGGGCACAAATGAAAAACTGTTTTTT CASSLDSGTNEKLFF
TRBJ1-2 TRBV30 NA NA TGTGCCTGTTCCGGGACGGCGAACTATGGCTACACCTTC CACSGTANYGYTF
TRBJ2-1 TRBV5-1 NA TRBD1 TGCGCCAGCAGTTCCGGGACAGGGGGCTATAAAGACAATGAGCAGTTCTTC CASSSGTGGYKDNEQFF
TRBJ1-2 TRBV19 NA TRBD1 TGTGCCAGTAGTATTGGGCAGGGGGAGAGGGACTATGGCTACACCTTC CASSIGQGERDYGYTF
TRBJ1-5 TRBV5-1 NA NA TGCGCCAGCAGCTTGGCCCCAGGGGACAATCAGCCCCAGCATTTT CASSLAPGDNQPQHF
TRBJ2-5 TRBV6-5 NA NA TGTGCCAGCCGACCCAGGGTGTTGGAGACCCAGTACTTC CASRPRVLETQYF
TRBJ2-5 TRBV6-6 NA TRBD1 TGTGCCACCAAGGGTCTGGGACAGGGAGAGACCCAGTACTTC CATKGLGQGETQYF
TRBJ1-5 TRBV6-1 NA NA TGTGCCAGCAGTGCTGACGGCTATAATCAGCCCCAGCATTTT CASSADGYNQPQHF
TRBJ2-2 TRBV16 few TRBD1 TGTGCCAGCAGCCAACCCCGGGACAGGGCGAACACCGGGGAGCTGTTTTTT CASSQPRDRANTGELFF
TRBJ1-1 TRBV6-1 NA NA TGTGCCAGCAGGGAAACAGGGAGAGGGATGAACACTGAAGCTTTCTTT CASRETGRGMNTEAFF
TRBJ1-2 TRBV6-6 NA NA TGTGCCAGCACCCCGGATCGGGGGACTGGGGGCTACACCTTC CASTPDRGTGGYTF
TRBJ2-5 TRBV4-1 once NA TGCGCCAGCAGCCAAGTGGAAGAGACCCAGTACTTC CASSQVEETQYF
TRBJ2-1 TRBV6-1 NA TRBD2 TGTGCCAGCAACCTAGCGGGAGGGCCGGACCAGCAGTTCTTC CASNLAGGPDQQFF
TRBJ1-1 TRBV15 NA NA TGTGCCACCAGCAGAGGGGGGTCGAACACTGAAGCTTTCTTT CATSRGGSNTEAFF
TRBJ2-7 TRBV5-1 once NA TGCGCCAGCAGCCCCGGACACTCCTACGAGCAGTACTTC CASSPGHSYEQYF
TRBJ2-5 TRBV30 NA NA TGTGCCTGGAGTGGACAGCAAGAGACCCAGTACTTC CAWSGQQETQYF
TRBJ1-1 TRBV19 once NA TGTGCCAGTAGTATCCCCTTAGCAACGACAGCGAACACTGAAGCTTTCTTT CASSIPLATTANTEAFF
TRBJ2-1 TRBV29-1 NA TRBD2 TGCAGCGTCTACCTCATGACTAGCACCTACAATGAGCAGTTCTTC CSVYLMTSTYNEQFF
TRBJ2-2 TRBV4-2 NA TRBD2 TGTGCCAGCAGCCAAGAACAGCTAGCGGCCATGGGGGAGCTGTTTTTT CASSQEQLAAMGELFF
TRBJ1-3 TRBV29-1 NA NA TGCAGCGTTGAAGTGAAAAACACCATATATTTT CSVEVKNTIYF
TRBJ2-3 TRBV30 NA NA TGTGCCTGGAGTGTTGGCGGAACCACAGATACGCAGTATTTT CAWSVGGTTDTQYF
TRBJ2-1 TRBV5-1 NA TRBD2 TGCGCCAGCAGCTTGTCTCCTAGCGGGAGGGACAATGAGCAGTTCTTC CASSLSPSGRDNEQFF
TRBJ1-1 TRBV29-1 NA NA TGCAGCGTTGAACGCCTGATGAACACTGAAGCTTTCTTT CSVERLMNTEAFF
TRBJ2-2 TRBV30 NA TRBD2 TGTGCCTGGAGTGTCGCGACTAGCGGCACCGGGGAGCTGTTTTTT CAWSVATSGTGELFF
TRBJ2-3 TRBV6-6 NA TRBD2 TGTGCCAGCAGCCCCACGCGGGAGGGAGATACGCAGTATTTT CASSPTREGDTQYF
TRBJ2-1 TRBV5-6 NA TRBD2 TGTGCCAGCAGCCCCTTGGCGAATAGCGGGAGGGTTGGCGATGAGCAGTTCTTC CASSPLANSGRVGDEQFF
TRBJ2-2 TRBV2 NA NA TGTGCCAGCAGGGAGATTCCTATAAACACCGGGGAGCTGTTTTTT CASREIPINTGELFF
TRBJ2-2 TRBV19 NA NA TGTGCCAGTAGTATGGTCGGCTTTGCGAACACCGGGGAGCTGTTTTTT CASSMVGFANTGELFF
TRBJ1-4 TRBV5-1 once NA TGCGCCAGCAGCTTGGAGTTAGCGAGTGAAAAACTGTTTTTT CASSLELASEKLFF
TRBJ1-5 TRBV10-2 NA NA TGCGCCAGCAGTTTACAGAGGAATCAGCCCCAGCATTTT CASSLQRNQPQHF
TRBJ2-2 TRBV15 NA NA TGTGCCACCAGCAGAGTACCGGACACCGGGGAGCTGTTTTTT CATSRVPDTGELFF
TRBJ1-2 TRBV25-1 once NA TGTGCCAGCACCGCCACAGGGAACTATGGCTACACCTTC CASTATGNYGYTF
TRBJ1-2 TRBV19 once NA TGTGCCAGTACCCCAAGTAGGGGGAACTATGGCTACACCTTC CASTPSRGNYGYTF
TRBJ2-1 TRBV7-7 NA NA TGTGCTAGCAGCTCGGGGATCTCGGCTGACAATGAGCAGTTCTTC CASSSGISADNEQFF
TRBJ2-3 TRBV11-2 once TRBD2 TGTGCCAGCAGCTCTGTCCTAGCGGGGGGCACAGATACGCAGTATTTT CASSSVLAGGTDTQYF
TRBJ1-5 TRBV10-3 NA NA TGTGCCATCAGCGAAACCGACGGACGGAGTAGCAATCAGCCCCAGCATTTT CAISETDGRSSNQPQHF
TRBJ1-1 TRBV9 once TRBD1 TGTGCCAGCAGCGCCCGGGACAGGGGGTGGTACACTGAAGCTTTCTTT CASSARDRGWYTEAFF
TRBJ1-1 TRBV7-2 NA NA TGTGCCAGCAGCTTATACGGATACACTGAAGCTTTCTTT CASSLYGYTEAFF
TRBJ2-4 TRBV15 NA TRBD1 TGTGCCACCAGCAGTCCGAGGACAGGGTTGGGAAACATTCAGTACTTC CATSSPRTGLGNIQYF
TRBJ2-7 TRBV7-8 NA NA TGTGCCAGCTTGAGAAGTGAACTCTCCTACGAGCAGTACTTC CASLRSELSYEQYF
TRBJ2-1 TRBV29-1 NA NA TGCAGCGTTGAATATTCAAGGCGTTTTATCAATGAGCAGTTCTTC CSVEYSRRFINEQFF
TRBJ1-5 TRBV30 NA NA TGTGCCTGGAGTGTAGGAGGGGAAGGGCAGCCCCAGCATTTT CAWSVGGEGQPQHF
TRBJ2-1 TRBV27 NA TRBD2 TGTGCCAGCAGTTTACCCCCGGCGGGAGGAGGTAATGAGCAGTTCTTC CASSLPPAGGGNEQFF
TRBJ2-3 TRBV27 NA NA TGTGCCAGCAGTCCCCGCAACCTTTATAGCACAGATACGCAGTATTTT CASSPRNLYSTDTQYF
TRBJ1-2 TRBV27 NA NA TGTGCCAGCACGGACTTATATCCGGTTTATGGCTACACCTTC CASTDLYPVYGYTF
TRBJ2-7 TRBV28 NA TRBD1 TGTGCCAGCAGCCCGACAGGGGGACCTCTTTTCTCCTACGAGCAGTACTTC CASSPTGGPLFSYEQYF